The clone carrying this T cell receptor (beta chain) showed up many times. Antigen specificity is unknown. Construction of the TCRbeta library involved unique molecular identifiers. TCRdb redid the calling of the PCR reads with MiXCR, one entry per CDR3 protein. The table has around 700,000 distinct CDR3 sequences, around 12% seen once. V trimming: 0 bases; J trimming: 2 bases; junction bases outside the gene matches: 12. The CDR3 runs to 20 residues. The data are from a study of T-cell reconstitution after alpha-beta-depleted transplantation in children. Study outcomes and limitations: About two months after transplant, alpha-beta T cells reportedly came from several hundred expanded graft clones. One year after transplant, T-cell counts and diversity came mostly from newly produced T cells.

This clonotype originated in a girl aged 2 to 10 with congenital amegakaryocytic thrombocytopenia, due to receive a stem cell transplant. J is TRBJ2-1 and V is TRBV12-3 or TRBV12-4, with TRBD2 matching 11 bases. The source material was PBMCs, sampled before TCRalphabeta/CD19-depleted stem cell transplant. The CDR3 DNA reads as TGTGCCAGCAGTTTAGCTAGCCGCCCACTAGCGGGAGTCCCCTACAATGAGCAGTTCTTC. Amino acid sequence: CASSLASRPLAGVPYNEQFF.